A single sample gave rise to the 16 T cell receptor beta chains below, sequenced in a study of cytomegalovirus exposure and HLA in healthy donors. Primers included in the PCR were 60 Vbeta and 13 Jbeta primers. Method: immunoSEQ multiplex PCR; TCRdb's copy keeps in-frame clones and lacks some. This table lists more than 110,000 clones. Sequencing used PBMCs. The receptors come from a man aged 35 to 55 in good health and CMV-seronegative.

V is TRBV18 and J is TRBJ2-5, with no clear D. V lost 1 base to trimming and J lost 4 bases, with 7 bases between them. Germline lookup yields CDR1 KGHSH and CDR2 LQKENI. This CDR3 spans 13 amino acids. The CDR3 nucleotides read TGTGCCAGCTCACCACTGTCAGGAGAGACCCAGTACTTC. Protein sequence: CASSPLSGETQYF.

The chain combines TRBV4-2 with TRBJ1-2, with D unclear. V was trimmed by 1 base and J by 0 bases, leaving 15 bases between them. The CDR3 has 17 residues. Germline V gene lookup returns CDR1 LGHNA and CDR2 YNFKEQ. The DNA of the CDR3 is TGTGCCAGCAGCCAAGGGGCGTGGGCTTCTGCTAACTATGGCTACACCTTC. It specifies CASSQGAWASANYGYTF.

V is TRBV5-4 and J is TRBJ2-2; weak D call: TRBD1 (6 bases). CDR1 is SGHNT and CDR2 is YYREEE in the germline V gene (reference sequence). Between the trimmed V and J ends, which lost 1 base and 6 bases, there was a span of 7 bases. The CDR3 has 13 residues. The CDR3 is CASSLTGPGELFF. CDR3 DNA sequence: TGTGCCAGCAGCTTGACAGGGCCCGGGGAGCTGTTTTTT.

For the CDR3, the DNA is TGTGCCAGCAGCTACTCCGCGACTGGTGGCAATCAGCCCCAGCATTTT. The encoded protein is CASSYSATGGNQPQHF. The chain recombines TRBV7-8 with TRBJ1-5; D unclear. With 4 bases removed from V and 2 bases from J, the gap between germline ends came to 15 bases. The CDR3 has 16 amino acids. The germline V gene encodes CDR1 SGHVS and CDR2 FQNEAQ.

This chain connects TRBV7-6 to TRBJ1-1; D is uncertain. The CDR3 loop spans 14 amino acids. The V gene lost 2 bases and the J gene lost 0 bases, with 7 bases spanning the gap. Germline loops: CDR1 SGHVS, CDR2 FNYEAQ. The CDR3 DNA follows: TGTGCCAGCAGCTTACCGACAATGAACACTGAAGCTTTCTTT. Translation: CASSLPTMNTEAFF. The full variable domain, with the rest looked up from reference TRBV7-6 and TRBJ1-1, is GAGVSQSPRYKVTKRGQDVALRCDPISGHVSLYWYRQALGQGPEFLTYFNYEAQQDKSGLPNDRFSAERPEGSISTLTIQRTEQRDSAMYRCASSLPTMNTEAFFGQGTRLTVV.

This rearrangement joins TRBV28 to TRBJ2-7; 7 bases match TRBD1. Germline assignment: CDR1 MDHEN and CDR2 SYDVKM. V lost 1 base and J lost 5; bases outside the gene matches: 8. The CDR3 covers 15 residues. CDR3 coding DNA: TGTGCCAGCAGTTTATTTGAGAGGGGGCTTGACGAGCAGTACTTC. Translating gives CASSLFERGLDEQYF.

This chain connects TRBV7-2 to TRBJ2-1; 9 nucleotides agree with TRBD2. The germline gives CDR1 SGHTA, CDR2 FQGNSA. CDR3 length: 16 residues. Trimming removed 8 bases from V and 7 bases from J; junction bases left unmatched: 15. CDR3 sequence (DNA): TGTGCCAGCGGAAGTACGACTAGCGGAATACGGAATGAGCAGTTCTTC. Protein sequence: CASGSTTSGIRNEQFF. The variable domain in full, with the rest retrieved from reference TRBV7-2 and TRBJ2-1, is GAGVSQSPSNKVTEKGKDVELRCDPISGHTALYWYRQSLGQGLEFLIYFQGNSAPDKSGLPSDRFSAERTGGSVSTLTIQRTQQEDSAVYLCASGSTTSGIRNEQFFGPGTRLTVL.

J is TRBJ2-3 and V is TRBV4-3; D ambiguous. V was shortened by 1 base and J by 7 bases, with 12 bases between the two germline ends. CDR1 and CDR2 (germline): LGHNA, YSLEER. The CDR3 totals 14 residues. The CDR3 loop is CASSQAVSRNTQYF. CDR3 DNA sequence: TGCGCCAGCAGCCAAGCAGTGAGCAGGAATACGCAGTATTTT.

The rearrangement links TRBV6-6 to TRBJ2-3; possibly TRBD2 for D (6 bases). Deletions cut 6 bases from V and 0 bases from J, with 16 bases between. Germline-derived CDR1 and CDR2 are MNHNY and SVGAGI (reference sequence). The CDR3 spans 16 residues. The CDR3 DNA reads TGTGCCAGCAGACCGATCTCCGGGACTAGCACAGATACGCAGTATTTT. Its protein product is CASRPISGTSTDTQYF.

The V and J genes are TRBV2 and TRBJ2-5; 13 bases are shared with TRBD2. The DNA matches TRBJ2-7 better at its end, which makes the J call doubtful. CDR3 length: 17 residues. Looked up from germline, CDR1 is SNHLY and CDR2 is FYNNEI. CDR3 region: CASSPGLAGDRSYEQYF. The CDR3, as DNA: TGTGCCAGCAGCCCAGGACTAGCGGGGGACCGCTCCTACGAGCAGTACTTC.

The V gene is TRBV5-6, the J gene TRBJ2-1; 9 bases line up with TRBD1. The CDR3 spans 16 residues. Germline values: CDR1 SGHDT, CDR2 YYEEEE. The J segment lost 4 bases and the V segment lost 0 bases, leaving 5 bases of the junction unmatched. CDR3 residues: CASSLVTGTGYNEQFF. The CDR3 bases are TGTGCCAGCAGCTTGGTTACGGGGACAGGGTACAATGAGCAGTTCTTC.

J is TRBJ2-1 and V is TRBV27, with 11 bases aligning to TRBD2. Germline V gene sequence: CDR1 MNHEY, CDR2 SMNVEV (reference sequence). This CDR3 has 15 amino acids. V gave up 3 bases and J gave up 5 bases; unmatched junction bases: 3. The CDR3 DNA is TGTGCCAGCAGTTTGGTACTAGCGGGGGACAATGAGCAGTTCTTC. Residues: CASSLVLAGDNEQFF.

The chain recombines TRBV9 with TRBJ2-7; 10 nucleotides match TRBD2. This CDR3 has 15 amino acids. V shed 4 bases and J 5 bases; nucleotides not matched to a gene: 9. The germline V gene has CDR1 SGDLS and CDR2 YYNGEE. CDR3 loop: CASSPPSGGAHEQYF. DNA of the CDR3: TGTGCCAGCAGCCCCCCAAGCGGGGGGGCCCACGAGCAGTACTTC.

The V gene is TRBV28, the J gene TRBJ1-1; D gene uncertain. Germline V gene data show CDR1 as MDHEN and CDR2 as SYDVKM. Between the trimmed V and J ends, which lost 7 bases and 0 bases, there was a span of 21 bases. The CDR3 is 17 residues long. Written as DNA, the CDR3 is TGTGCCAGCACCACCCTACGGAGGGCCCAGCTGAACACTGAAGCTTTCTTT. Residues: CASTTLRRAQLNTEAFF. Full variable domain (remainder filled in from reference TRBV28 and TRBJ1-1): DVKVTQSSRYLVKRTGEKVFLECVQDMDHENMFWYRQDPGLGLRLIYFSYDVKMKEKGDIPEGYSVSREKKERFSLILESASTNQTSMYLCASTTLRRAQLNTEAFFGQGTRLTVV.

The genes are TRBV5-6 and TRBJ2-3, with D possibly matching TRBD1 (5 bases). CDR1 and CDR2 (germline): SGHDT, YYEEEE. The CDR3 has 17 residues. V was shortened by 0 bases and J by 0 bases, with 14 bases between the two germline ends. CDR3 coding DNA: TGTGCCAGCAGCTTGGCCCGGCAGGGAAAGAGCACAGATACGCAGTATTTT. This sequence encodes CASSLARQGKSTDTQYF.

The genes are TRBV7-9 and TRBJ2-3; 13 positions agree with TRBD2. Germline CDR1 is SEHNR and CDR2 is FQNEAQ (reference sequence). With V trimmed by 5 bases and J by 3 bases, 5 bases remained unmatched. This CDR3 spans 16 amino acids. CDR3 amino acids: CASSTGLAGNTDTQYF. In DNA, the CDR3 is TGTGCCAGCAGCACGGGACTAGCGGGGAATACAGATACGCAGTATTTT.